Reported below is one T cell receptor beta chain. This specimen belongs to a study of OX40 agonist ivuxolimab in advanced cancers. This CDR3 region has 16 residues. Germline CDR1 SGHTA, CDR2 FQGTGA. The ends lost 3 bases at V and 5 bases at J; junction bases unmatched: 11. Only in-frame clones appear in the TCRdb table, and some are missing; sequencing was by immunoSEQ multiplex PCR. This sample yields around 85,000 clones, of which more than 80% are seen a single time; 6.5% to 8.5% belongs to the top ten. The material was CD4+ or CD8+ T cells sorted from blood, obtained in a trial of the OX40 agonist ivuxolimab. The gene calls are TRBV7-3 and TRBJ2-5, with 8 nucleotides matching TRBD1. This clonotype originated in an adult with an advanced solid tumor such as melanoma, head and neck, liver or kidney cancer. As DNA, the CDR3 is TGTGCCAGCAGCTTTGGTGTTGGGACAGGTTACGAGACCCAGTACTTC. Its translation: CASSFGVGTGYETQYF.